This T cell receptor (beta chain) was sequenced for a study of Tregs in tolerant kidney transplant recipients. Study at large: The nonmyeloablative bone marrow transplants came from related graft donors, with transient mixed chimerism.

After about 6 days with irradiated graft donor PBMCs, CFSE-labeled recipient PBMCs were FACS-sorted. Frequency places this clone as medium-sized. The target antigen is unknown. Read coverage stops 3 residues before the CDR3 terminus; the germline J gene supplies the remainder. Study results and limitations: Activated donor B cell expansion appeared to reveal the most relevant donor-specific TCRbeta repertoire. Biological reproducibility was not directly addressed in this study. Some patients' samples used different primers over time, so nucleotide sequences weren't comparable.

The junction had 5 bases not matched to a gene; V was cut back by 2 bases and J by 5 bases. Germline V gives CDR1 MNHEY, CDR2 SMNVEV (reference sequence). This CDR3 comprises 15 residues. TCRdb's copy holds only in-frame clones and misses some; the assay was immunoSEQ multiplex PCR. Reported are around 2,000 clones; the ten largest clones contain roughly 5.6%. This material consisted of CD8+ T cells from blood cultured with allogeneic cells, taken before the transplant. The TCR originated in a human patient who received a combined kidney and bone marrow transplant. The rearrangement links TRBV27 to TRBJ2-2; TRBD1 agrees at 7 bases. Partial CDR3 DNA: TGTGCCAGCAGTTTAGGGACAGTCTCAACCGGGGAG. The encoded protein is CASSLGTVSTGE. The entire CDR3 reads CASSLGTVSTGELFF.